Listed below are T cell receptor beta chains from one sample, sequenced in a study of radiation and T cells in renal cell carcinoma. Sequenced by immunoSEQ multiplex PCR; TCRdb stores in-frame clones only, minus some. The data show some 75,000 clones, more than 75% seen once. Specimen: blood, collected from a patient whose treatment included radiotherapy and nephrectomy. All receptors come from a man in his fifties or sixties with renal cell carcinoma. Each CDR3 is given with its conserved first and last residue. A D gene is named only where the DNA matches it firmly. Expanded clones are given a class, and other clones once, few, many or no size at all.

clone size,V gene,J gene,D gene,CDR3 protein,CDR3 DNA
-,TRBV6-5,TRBJ1-1,-,CASSYSSLGNTEAFF,TGTGCCAGCAGTTACTCGAGCCTGGGGAACACTGAAGCTTTCTTT
few,TRBV29-1,TRBJ1-1,-,CSVDRGAEAFF,TGCAGCGTTGATCGAGGGGCTGAAGCTTTCTTT
-,TRBV28,TRBJ2-7,-,CAIQPWASGNDEQYF,TGTGCCATTCAACCGTGGGCGTCTGGGAACGACGAGCAGTACTTC
-,TRBV7-6,TRBJ2-1,TRBD2,CASSSGLAGAGSYNEQFF,TGTGCCAGCAGCTCGGGACTAGCGGGAGCTGGCTCCTACAATGAGCAGTTCTTC
-,TRBV7-6,TRBJ1-4,TRBD1,CASSPLGDRGLGEKLFF,TGTGCCAGCAGCCCGCTGGGAGACAGGGGGTTAGGTGAAAAACTGTTTTTT
-,TRBV9,TRBJ2-3,-,CASSEDHTDTQYF,TGTGCCAGCAGCGAGGATCACACAGATACGCAGTATTTT
-,TRBV6-1,TRBJ2-1,-,CASSERVTISYNEQFF,TGTGCCAGCAGTGAACGGGTGACCATCTCCTACAATGAGCAGTTCTTC
few,TRBV2,TRBJ2-2,TRBD2,CASKTSGRGTGELFF,TGTGCCAGCAAAACTAGCGGGAGAGGCACCGGGGAGCTGTTTTTT
once,TRBV4-1,TRBJ2-6,-,CASSQVPTGVSSGANVLTF,TGCGCCAGCAGCCAAGTCCCGACAGGAGTAAGCTCTGGGGCCAACGTCCTGACTTTC
-,TRBV28,TRBJ1-3,-,CASSFSGGANTIYF,TGTGCCAGCAGTTTTTCGGGCGGGGCCAACACCATATATTTT
once,TRBV29-1,TRBJ2-7,TRBD1,CSVSRDRVYEQYF,TGCAGCGTTAGCCGGGACAGGGTCTACGAGCAGTACTTC
many,TRBV6-6,TRBJ1-5,-,CASSGGARYQPQHF,TGTGCCAGCAGTGGGGGCGCGCGTTATCAGCCCCAGCATTTT
few,TRBV30,TRBJ1-5,-,CAWSVSRGQPQHF,TGTGCCTGGAGTGTAAGTAGGGGTCAGCCCCAGCATTTT
-,TRBV7-9,TRBJ2-7,TRBD2,CASSLGSGGRALEKHF,TGTGCCAGCAGCCTAGGGTCTGGAGGGAGGGCATTGGAAAAGCACTTC
-,TRBV6-4,TRBJ2-1,TRBD2,CASSDTLAGGNEQFF,TGTGCCAGCAGTGACACACTAGCGGGCGGCAATGAGCAGTTCTTC
-,TRBV6-5,TRBJ1-2,-,CASSYSRALGGYTF,TGTGCCAGCAGTTACTCCCGGGCCCTGGGAGGCTACACCTTC
-,TRBV6-1,TRBJ1-5,-,CASRHRENQPQHF,TGTGCCAGCAGACACAGGGAAAATCAGCCCCAGCATTTT
-,TRBV7-8,TRBJ2-4,-,CASSLPGPNIQYF,TGTGCCAGCAGCTTACCGGGACCCAACATTCAGTACTTC
-,TRBV15,TRBJ2-7,TRBD2,CATSRARTSGRAGPLYEQYF,TGTGCCACCAGCAGAGCCCGGACTAGCGGGAGAGCGGGACCCCTCTACGAGCAGTACTTC
-,TRBV28,TRBJ1-1,TRBD1,CASRSPLTGTGFNTEAFF,TGTGCCAGCAGGTCGCCCCTAACCGGGACAGGGTTTAACACTGAAGCTTTCTTT
-,TRBV19,TRBJ2-2,-,CASMDRYTGELFF,TGTGCCAGCATGGACAGATACACCGGGGAGCTGTTTTTT
once,TRBV5-1,TRBJ1-1,TRBD1,CASSPRGTEYTEAFF,TGCGCCAGCAGCCCGCGGGGGACAGAGTACACTGAAGCTTTCTTT
few,TRBV18,TRBJ2-6,-,CASSLRQTFSGANVLTF,TGTGCCAGCTCACTCCGCCAGACATTTTCTGGGGCCAACGTCCTGACTTTC
-,TRBV7-6,TRBJ2-3,-,CASSQRGTDTQYF,TGTGCCAGCAGCCAAAGGGGGACAGATACGCAGTATTTT
-,TRBV13,TRBJ1-3,-,CASSLGGSGNTIYF,TGTGCCAGCAGCTTGGGGGGGTCTGGAAACACCATATATTTT
-,TRBV5-1,TRBJ2-7,-,CASSPSTTMYEQYF,TGCGCCAGCAGCCCATCGACCACAATGTACGAGCAGTACTTC
-,TRBV2,TRBJ2-2,-,CASSVRGRGTGELFF,TGTGCCAGCAGTGTTAGGGGAAGGGGCACCGGGGAGCTGTTTTTT
-,TRBV7-2,TRBJ2-1,TRBD2,CASSLASGKQNEQFF,TGTGCCAGCAGCTTGGCCAGCGGGAAACAAAATGAGCAGTTCTTC
-,TRBV7-8,TRBJ2-7,-,CASSPFQGPSYEQYF,TGTGCCAGCAGCCCATTTCAGGGGCCTTCCTACGAGCAGTACTTC
-,TRBV15,TRBJ2-1,-,CATSRAGPGPNEQFF,TGTGCCACCAGCCGGGCCGGTCCAGGACCCAATGAGCAGTTCTTC
-,TRBV4-3,TRBJ2-7,-,CASSSRLGGYEQYF,TGCGCCAGCAGCTCAAGGCTCGGGGGCTACGAGCAGTACTTC
-,TRBV18,TRBJ2-5,TRBD2,CASSPQTQGLSGEETQYF,TGTGCCAGCTCACCACAGACCCAGGGACTAAGCGGGGAAGAGACCCAGTACTTC
-,TRBV5-6,TRBJ1-1,-,CASSLAVGNTEAFF,TGTGCCAGCAGCTTGGCCGTGGGGAACACTGAAGCTTTCTTT
-,TRBV5-1,TRBJ2-7,TRBD1,CASSLESGGAYEQYF,TGCGCCAGCAGCTTGGAGTCAGGGGGCGCCTACGAGCAGTACTTC
-,TRBV18,TRBJ2-3,TRBD1,CASSPRTGITDTQYF,TGTGCCAGCTCACCTAGGACAGGGATCACAGATACGCAGTATTTT
-,TRBV7-8,TRBJ2-7,TRBD2,CASSTQGGAGGLYEQYF,TGTGCCAGCAGCACTCAGGGGGGAGCGGGAGGTCTGTACGAGCAGTACTTC
-,TRBV29-1,TRBJ2-1,TRBD2,CSGQPLAGVHEQFF,TGCAGCGGCCAACCCCTAGCGGGAGTTCATGAGCAGTTCTTC
-,TRBV27,TRBJ2-7,-,CASSFRGGNEQYF,TGTGCCAGCAGTTTCAGAGGGGGAAACGAGCAGTACTTC
-,TRBV29-1,TRBJ1-2,TRBD1,CSVGAGTGSGYTF,TGCAGCGTCGGAGCCGGGACAGGTTCTGGCTACACCTTC
-,TRBV23-1,TRBJ2-2,-,CASSHPRQGGNTGELFF,TGCGCCAGCAGTCATCCCAGACAGGGAGGGAACACCGGGGAGCTGTTTTTT
-,TRBV28,TRBJ2-2,TRBD1,CASGQGATGELFF,TGTGCCAGCGGGCAGGGGGCGACCGGGGAGCTGTTTTTT
few,TRBV10-1,TRBJ2-1,-,CATSGLAGNEQFF,TGCGCCACCTCCGGGCTAGCCGGCAATGAGCAGTTCTTC
once,TRBV10-3,TRBJ2-7,-,CASRTGRREGLHEQYF,TGTGCCTCTAGGACAGGGCGACGGGAGGGCCTCCACGAGCAGTACTTC
-,TRBV27,TRBJ2-5,TRBD2,CASKGTSGSREYF,TGTGCCAGCAAAGGGACTAGCGGGAGTAGGGAGTACTTC
-,TRBV5-4,TRBJ2-7,-,CASSLEGPGEQYF,TGTGCCAGCAGCCTCGAGGGGCCGGGCGAGCAGTACTTC
-,TRBV10-1,TRBJ1-5,-,CASSESDKGYSNQPQHF,TGCGCCAGCAGTGAGTCGGACAAGGGTTATAGCAATCAGCCCCAGCATTTT
once,TRBV29-1,TRBJ1-2,-,CSVELGRDGYTF,TGCAGCGTTGAGCTGGGAAGGGATGGCTACACCTTC
-,TRBV28,TRBJ2-7,-,CASSFLASYEQYF,TGTGCCAGCAGTTTCCTAGCGTCCTACGAGCAGTACTTC